This T cell receptor beta chain was recorded in a study of monozygotic twins with inflammatory bowel disease. A remark on this clonotype: The antigen is unknown.

The CDR3 totals 16 residues. The germline V gene has CDR1 KGHSH and CDR2 LQKENI. Overall study results and limits: T cell subtypes that differed could not be told apart. Background noise in patient repertoires may stem from differing immunosuppressive treatments. Healthy twins showed more clonotype sharing with others than IBD patients, especially patients with disease activity.

Incorporation of UMIs carrying a 6-nucleotide sample barcode was performed by template switching. TCRdb reprocessed the 5' RACE reads and stores each CDR3 protein as one record, lacking DNA. The repertoire table contains around 100,000 distinct CDR3 sequences. This chain joins TRBV18 and TRBJ1-1; without DNA, the TCRdb call of TRBD1 cannot be checked. This clonotype was obtained from a human donor with ulcerative colitis or Crohn's disease, or a healthy co-twin of an affected twin (not recorded which). The sample taken for sequencing was blood. The CDR3 sequence is CASSPARDRRNTEAFF. Drawing the rest from reference TRBV18 and TRBJ1-1, the complete variable domain is NAGVMQNPRHLVRRRGQEARLRCSPMKGHSHVYWYRQLPEEGLKFMVYLQKENIIDESGMPKERFSAEFPKEGPSILRIQQVVRGDSAAYFCASSPARDRRNTEAFFGQGTRLTVV.